This T cell receptor beta chain was recorded in a study of metastatic and nonmetastatic thyroid tumors. Looking at the study overall: Repertoires were compared across blood and tumor or nodule tissue from malignant and benign thyroid patients. Study conclusions and caveats: Malignant tumors reportedly showed significantly higher TCR beta diversity than benign nodules in both blood and tumor.

The V end was cut by 0 bases, the J end by 6 bases, with 6 bases between. Germline CDR1 is SGDLS and CDR2 is YYNGEE. This CDR3 is built from 13 residues. Comments on this clone: The antigen remains unidentified.

Original analysis: Using the CDR3 differences seen across clinicopathological groups, the authors built a distant-metastasis classifier for papillary thyroid cancer, which was meant to discriminate distant-metastatic patients. TCRdb reprocessed the PCR reads using MiXCR. The authors' filters were not applied to this entry. This table holds approximately 13,000 clones, roughly 21% found once. Thyroid surgery had not been preceded by any treatment in any patient. The chain links TRBV9 to TRBJ2-2; D remains unclear. The sample consisted of adjacent normal tissue. The sequence was collected from a female donor with papillary thyroid cancer or a benign thyroid nodule (not recorded which). Some clones in this sample may be carry-over from other donors' samples. The CDR3 reads CASSVVVSGELFF. DNA for the CDR3: TGTGCCAGCAGCGTAGTGGTATCCGGGGAGCTGTTTTTT.